This note documents a single TCR beta chain sequence. The target of this receptor is not known. The input lacks base qualities; no much larger clone sits a single base away. From each donor, a single peripheral blood sample of about 110 mL on average was drawn into heparinised tubes. A BD FACSAria II and a panel including CD45RO, CCR7, CD25, CD127, CD95 and CD27 were used to sort naive, central memory, regulatory and stem cell-like memory CD4+ T cells. Purity was above 95% for every sorted population. PBMCs were isolated right away by Lymphoprep density gradient centrifugation and were stained directly, without culture. Samples were stained and sorted in pairs, with one healthy donor and one patient per experiment, so that batch effects were minimized. All of the isolated RNA was reverse transcribed with the High Capacity cDNA Reverse Transcription Kit, so expressed TCRB transcripts were sequenced. Deep immunoSEQ sequencing was performed on naive, central memory and regulatory T cell samples, with an average of about 3.6 million total reads per sample. After sorted cells were lysed in RLT buffer, RNA was extracted with DNase-treated RNeasy Micro or Mini kits, with the choice depending on cell number. Each cell subset was processed separately to prevent cross-contamination, with patient and healthy donor samples processed together. The immunoSEQ multiplex PCR was used to amplify TCRB sequences from cDNA, yielding 87-bp fragments that span the CDR3 region. Sequencing of the amplicons was done on the Illumina HiSeq platform. Processing in the source paper ran as follows. PCR bias was corrected computationally using synthetic template baselines, and reads within Hamming distance 2 were collapsed, with unmergeable singletons discarded. By aligning reads against IMGT, V, D and J genes, CDR3 length, and insertions or deletions at six rearrangement sites were assigned. Within each subset, clonotype counts were normalized to the number of sorted cells before true diversity and Gini coefficients were calculated with the tcR R package. Repertoire sharing was quantified using the overlap coefficient calculated on TCRB nucleotide sequences. As a proxy for the pre-selection repertoire, out-of-frame TCRB sequences from naive cells were analyzed. Here the immuneACCESS table is served through TCRdb, limited to in-frame sequences with V and J called. Missing clones are a known gap in these copies; in checked studies unresolved V genes cover under half, and the rest lacks a known reason. The DNA gave D and trimming, while V, J and clone size come from that table. This sample comprises around 330,000 clones, approximately 10% of them detected only once. The ten largest clones take up 0.015% of the sample.

This sample was included in a study of beta chain features in type 1 diabetes (dated by TCRdb to between 2018 and 2020). Context from the whole study: Patients and healthy donors did not differ in mean age, gender distribution, total cell number or subset yield. Across all samples, approximately 100 million sorted cells were examined, and cell number per subset correlated strongly with RNA yield. In the study, TCRB repertoires of sorted circulating CD4+ T cell subsets from recently diagnosed type 1 diabetes patients were compared with those of matched healthy donors. Regulatory and stem cell-like memory subsets were isolated from only 8 patients and about eight healthy donors, whereas naive and central memory subsets came from all 30 or so donors.

Broad study findings and their caveats: Patients with type 1 diabetes made fewer insertions and deleted more nucleotides at VDJ recombination sites, implying thymic rearrangement abnormalities. Type 1 diabetes patients showed a moderate but significant shortening of TCRB CDR3 length in all four CD4+ subsets. Shorter templates might be favored by PCR, yet because patient and control samples were amplified and corrected together, any such skew would affect both groups equally. Naive, central memory and regulatory TCRB repertoires appeared more similar among patients than among healthy donors. HLA sub-analyses involved small numbers of individuals, so any influence of HLA type on TCRB rearrangement remained unresolved. Because cDNA was sequenced instead of genomic DNA, activated cells with high expression could be over-represented, although the groups did not differ in activation or CD3 levels.

The sample taken for sequencing was naive CD4+ T cells from blood. This specimen's cell subset or site label, interpreted: true naive CD4+ T cells. This sequence was found in a woman between 25 and 40 years old in good health.

The DNA sequence is TGTGCCAGCAGCTACGGCGGGAGCTCCTACAATGAGCAGTTCTTC. The translation is CASSYGGSSYNEQFF. The sequence links TRBV14 to TRBJ2-1, and 7 junction bases match TRBD2. V is trimmed back by 5 bases and J by 0 bases, and the junction contains 4 bases that no gene match accounts for. CDR1 SGHDN and CDR2 FVKESK are derived from the germline V gene. There are 15 amino acids in the CDR3, from cysteine to phenylalanine inclusive. Only CDR3 DNA is held: 45 bases, read in frame from base 1.